The 22 T cell receptor beta chains listed next were all sequenced from one sample in a study of T cell responses to AZD1222 COVID-19 vaccine (dated by TCRdb to the early 2020s). Taken with the paper, the label for time point translates to: baseline before first vaccination. The method was the immunoSEQ multiplex PCR assay. The clones in this table, taken by TCRdb from immuneACCESS, are in-frame only. Not every clone is retained; where verified, under half of the shortfall comes from an unresolved V gene, and the cause of the rest is unknown. The sample table shows 150,000 to 160,000 clones, and about nine tenths are seen once. The top ten constitute approximately 1.8% of the sample. The source material was peripheral blood, sampled on day 0 of AZD1222 vaccination. The receptor set was obtained from an adult in good health.

The chain uses TRBV6-6 and TRBJ2-3; D not certain. Germline values: CDR1 MNHNY, CDR2 SVGAGI (reference sequence). This CDR3 comprises 14 residues. V lost 5 bases and J lost 0, with 9 bases in between. CDR3 in amino acids: CASSTLGSTDTQYF. CDR3 coding DNA: TGTGCCAGCAGTACTCTCGGAAGCACAGATACGCAGTATTTT.

The chain uses TRBV9 and TRBJ1-6; 7 nucleotides match TRBD1. Germline V CDR1 and CDR2: SGDLS, YYNGEE. This CDR3 has 14 amino acids. V dropped 0 bases and J dropped 8; count of bases not matched to a gene: 2. CDR3 sequence: CASSVGDRYSPLHF. The CDR3 DNA follows: TGTGCCAGCAGCGTAGGGGACAGATATTCACCCCTCCACTTT.

This sequence joins TRBV10-3 and TRBJ2-7; weak D call: TRBD1 (7 bases). Trimming removed 2 bases from V and 6 bases from J, with 11 bases in between. This CDR3 spans 13 amino acids. CDR1 and CDR2 (germline): ENHRY, SYGVKD. CDR3: CAISERQGGEQYF. In nucleotides, the CDR3 is TGTGCCATCAGTGAGAGGCAGGGGGGCGAGCAGTACTTC.

The chain carries TRBV28 and TRBJ1-5; perhaps TRBD1 as D (5 bases). The CDR3 has 18 residues. Germline-derived CDR1 and CDR2 are MDHEN and SYDVKM. Trimming pared 3 bases from V and 6 bases from J, leaving 24 bases between. CDR3 in DNA: TGTGCCAGCAGTTTGGCACCCCCCGTTACGCATGGGGGTCAGCCCCAGCATTTT. Encoded protein: CASSLAPPVTHGGQPQHF.

This clone has just one count. The CDR3 is CAITGGDYGYTF. CDR3 in DNA: TGTGCCATCACAGGGGGCGACTATGGCTACACCTTC. The chain has TRBV10-3 and TRBJ1-2, with TRBD1 identical over 8 bases. Germline CDR1 reads ENHRY; CDR2 reads SYGVKD. CDR3 length equals 12 residues. Unmatched junction bases numbered 1, after V lost 7 bases and J lost 3 bases.

This chain connects TRBV2 to TRBJ2-7, with D maybe TRBD2 (6 bases). The CDR3 extends over 11 amino acids. In germline, CDR1 is SNHLY, CDR2 FYNNEI. Trimming removed 7 bases from V and 4 bases from J, with 8 bases in between. The CDR3 nucleotides read TGTGCCAGCATGCGGGATTACGAGCAGTACTTC. It encodes CASMRDYEQYF.

The V gene is TRBV10-3, the J gene TRBJ1-2; D unresolved. CDR1 and CDR2 (germline): ENHRY, SYGVKD. The CDR3 has 12 amino acids. The V gene lost 2 bases and the J gene lost 8 bases, with 9 bases spanning the gap. The CDR3 DNA is TGTGCCATCAGTGAGGTGGGTAGCGGCTACACCTTC. It is translated as CAISEVGSGYTF.

CDR3 sequence: CASSWARTSSYNSPLHF. The CDR3 region has the DNA TGTGCCAGCAGCTGGGCCAGAACTAGCTCCTATAATTCACCCCTCCACTTT. The rearrangement links TRBV3-1 (or the pseudogene TRBV3-2) to TRBJ1-6; the D is unclear. Germline V gene lookup returns CDR1 LGHDT and CDR2 YNNKEL (reference sequence). Between the trimmed V and J ends, which lost 5 bases and 0 bases, there was a span of 14 bases. CDR3 size: 17 residues.

The chain combines TRBV11-3 with TRBJ1-1; 10 positions match TRBD1. The length of the CDR3 is 15 residues. The germline CDR1 and CDR2 sequences are SGHNT and YENEEA. V trimming: 5 bases; J trimming: 7 bases; junction bases outside the gene matches: 10. CDR3 residues: CASSRGTGVLDEAFF. The CDR3 coding sequence is TGTGCCAGCAGCCGGGGGACAGGGGTTTTGGATGAAGCTTTCTTT. Drawing the rest from reference TRBV11-3 and TRBJ1-1, the complete variable domain is EAGVVQSPRYKIIEKKQPVAFWCNPISGHNTLYWYLQNLGQGPELLIRYENEEAVDDSQLPKDRFSAERLKGVDSTLKIQPAELGDSAVYLCASSRGTGVLDEAFFGQGTRLTVV.

The chain uses TRBV11-2 and TRBJ1-1, with D perhaps TRBD1 (5 bases). V was pared by 5 bases and J by 1 base, with 11 bases between. From germline, CDR1 is SGHAT and CDR2 FQNNGV. This CDR3 is built from 14 residues. The CDR3 protein is CASSPGTTNTEAFF. The CDR3 region has the DNA TGTGCCAGCAGCCCGGGGACCACGAACACTGAAGCTTTCTTT.

V and J are TRBV12-3 or TRBV12-4 and TRBJ2-7, with D unresolved. V lost 8 bases and J 3 bases, leaving 14 bases between the germline ends. This CDR3 spans 13 amino acids. In DNA, the CDR3 is TGTGCCAGCGGGCCGCCCGGCTACTACGAGCAGTACTTC. This sequence encodes CASGPPGYYEQYF.

The sample holds one count of this clone. V usage is TRBV4-2 and J usage is TRBJ2-7, with D perhaps TRBD2 (5 bases). This CDR3 is built from 15 residues. Deletions cut 0 bases from V and 4 bases from J, with 13 bases between. Germline V CDR1 and CDR2: LGHNA, YNFKEQ. CDR3 in DNA: TGTGCCAGCAGCCAAGAACTAGGGCAGACTTACGAGCAGTACTTC. Protein product: CASSQELGQTYEQYF.

The chain carries TRBV5-1 and TRBJ2-5, with a weak D call TRBD1 (6 bases). CDR3 length: 17 amino acids. Between the trimmed V and J ends, which lost 4 bases and 5 bases, there was a span of 24 bases. CDR1 SGHRS and CDR2 YFSETQ come from the germline V gene. The CDR3 coding sequence is TGCGCCAGCAGCAGTTCCTCCGGGCAGGGGTATATGGAGACCCAGTACTTC. It is translated as CASSSSSGQGYMETQYF.

The rearrangement joins TRBV12-3 or TRBV12-4 to TRBJ1-6; a weak D match, TRBD1 (6 bases). With 2 bases removed from V and 7 bases from J, the gap between germline ends came to 6 bases. The CDR3 consists of 13 residues. DNA of the CDR3: TGTGCCAGCAGTTTAACAGGGAATTCACCCCTCCACTTT. It specifies CASSLTGNSPLHF.

This chain connects TRBV24-1 to TRBJ2-3; no clear D. Germline V gene sequence: CDR1 KGHDR, CDR2 SFDVKD. The CDR3 length is 12 residues. The V gene lost 5 bases and the J gene lost 1 base, with 3 bases spanning the gap. CDR3 coding DNA: TGTGCCACCAGTGTCGGCACAGATACGCAGTATTTT. The encoded protein is CATSVGTDTQYF.

This chain uses TRBV4-1 with TRBJ2-7; 7 bases align to TRBD2. CDR3 length: 15 amino acids. Germline V gives CDR1 MGHRA, CDR2 YSYEKL. The V gene end was trimmed by 4 bases and the J gene end by 2 bases; junction bases not matched to a gene: 8. CDR3 bases: TGCGCCAGCAGCCGCGGGGACTATCCAACCTACGAGCAGTACTTC. This sequence encodes CASSRGDYPTYEQYF.

The gene calls are TRBV6-4 and TRBJ1-4; 7 bases match TRBD1. CDR1 and CDR2 from the germline V gene are MRHNA and SNTAGT. This CDR3 comprises 13 residues. J was trimmed by 7 bases and V by 10 bases; bases with no gene match: 9. The CDR3 bases are TGTGCCATGACCGACAGGGCGGGTGAAAAACTGTTTTTT. Encoded protein: CAMTDRAGEKLFF.

The V gene is TRBV19, the J gene TRBJ2-5, with 9 bases lining up with TRBD2. CDR1 is LNHDA, CDR2 SQIVND, per germline (reference sequence). The CDR3 spans 16 residues. V was pared by 0 bases and J by 2 bases, with 4 bases of the junction left unmatched. This chain's CDR3 is CASSIELAGFQETQYF. CDR3 DNA: TGTGCCAGTAGTATAGAACTAGCGGGTTTTCAAGAGACCCAGTACTTC.

V and J are TRBV2 and TRBJ1-2; no definite D call. Deletions cut 0 bases from V and 0 bases from J, with 11 bases between. The CDR3 length is 16 residues. Germline V CDR1 and CDR2: SNHLY, FYNNEI. DNA for the CDR3: TGTGCCAGCAGTGAAGCAACCTTTACTGCTAACTATGGCTACACCTTC. Protein sequence: CASSEATFTANYGYTF.

The chain has TRBV27 and TRBJ2-7; 8 positions agree with TRBD1. Looked up from germline, CDR1 is MNHEY and CDR2 is SMNVEV (reference sequence). The CDR3 consists of 15 residues. Unmatched junction bases numbered 7, after V lost 6 bases and J lost 0 bases. The CDR3 sequence: CASRGRQGPSYEQYF. CDR3 nucleotides: TGTGCCAGCAGAGGGAGACAGGGGCCCTCCTACGAGCAGTACTTC.

V gene TRBV13 combines with J gene TRBJ2-7; possible D gene TRBD2, 5 bases. The V end lost 1 base, the J end lost 0 bases, and 16 bases lay between the germline ends. CDR3 size: 17 residues. Looked up from germline, CDR1 is PRHDT and CDR2 is FYEKMQ (reference sequence). The CDR3 protein is CASSLAGPVGDSYEQYF. The CDR3 nucleotides are TGTGCCAGCAGCTTAGCTGGGCCGGTCGGGGACTCCTACGAGCAGTACTTC.

This clone is deemed medium-sized. The V and J genes are TRBV4-2 and TRBJ2-4; D is unresolved. The CDR3 has 16 residues. The germline V gene encodes CDR1 LGHNA and CDR2 YNFKEQ. The ends were cut back, 0 bases at V and 0 bases at J, with 9 bases in the middle. CDR3 in DNA: TGTGCCAGCAGCCAAGACGGATCGCTAGCCAAAAACATTCAGTACTTC. Residues: CASSQDGSLAKNIQYF.